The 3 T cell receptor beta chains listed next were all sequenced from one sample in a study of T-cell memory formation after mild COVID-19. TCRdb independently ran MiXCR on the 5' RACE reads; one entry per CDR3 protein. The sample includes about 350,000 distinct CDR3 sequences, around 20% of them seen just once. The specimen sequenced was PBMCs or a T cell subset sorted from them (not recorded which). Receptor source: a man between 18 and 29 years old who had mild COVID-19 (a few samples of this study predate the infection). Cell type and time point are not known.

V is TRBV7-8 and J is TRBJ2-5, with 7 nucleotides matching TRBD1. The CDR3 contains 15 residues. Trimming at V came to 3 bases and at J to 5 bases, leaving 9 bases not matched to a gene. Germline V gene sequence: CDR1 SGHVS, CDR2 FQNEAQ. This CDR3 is CASSFRTGEMETQYF. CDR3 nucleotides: TGTGCCAGCAGCTTTCGTACAGGGGAAATGGAGACCCAGTACTTC.

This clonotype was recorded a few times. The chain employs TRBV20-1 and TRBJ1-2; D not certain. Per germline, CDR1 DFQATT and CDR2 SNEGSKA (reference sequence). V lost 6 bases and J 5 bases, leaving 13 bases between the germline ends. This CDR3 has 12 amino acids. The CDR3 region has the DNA TGCAGTGCGGCAGCCAGCCTTTATGGCTACACCTTC. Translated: CSAAASLYGYTF.

Here the CDR3 reads CASSSTGGVYGYTF. CDR3 bases: TGTGCCAGCAGCTCGACAGGGGGCGTCTATGGCTACACCTTC. The chain has TRBV5-5 and TRBJ1-2; TRBD1 matches 10 bases. There are 14 residues in the CDR3. Germline V gene data show CDR1 as SGHKS and CDR2 as YYEKEE (reference sequence). J was trimmed by 4 bases and V by 3 bases; bases with no gene match: 3.